The entry below gives a single TCR beta chain sequence along with its context. Its cognate antigen is unknown. This may be a read error, as it is one base from a much larger clone. These data come from a study of tumor-infiltrating lymphocytes in primary liver carcinoma. Study in general: These patients were men and women whose ages were 30 to 69 years.

TCR beta cDNA was reverse-transcribed from 450 to 500 ng of total RNA. The reaction used a constant-region primer and ProtoScript II reverse transcriptase. Slightly modified ARM-PCR, run as three nested multiplex PCR rounds, produced the TCR beta libraries. Forward primers for TRBV1-TRBV30 and a C-beta reverse primer served the first two PCR rounds, at approximately 10 cycles each. TCRdb re-called the multiplex PCR reads through MiXCR, storing one row per CDR3 protein. Of around 330,000 distinct CDR3 sequences in the sample, approximately 58% were seen once. Unsorted whole blood served as the source of blood RNA, and germline DNA was extracted as well. Notes on the study in general: Tumor-blood pairs (like tumor-adjacent pairs) overlapped less than tumor region pairs did.

Looked up from germline, CDR1 is SGHVS and CDR2 is FQNEAQ. CDR3 length equals 13 residues. The sample taken for sequencing was peripheral blood. This TCR was recovered from a woman in her twenties or thirties with primary liver carcinoma and hepatitis B virus infection. The genes are TRBV7-8 and TRBJ2-5, with D unclear. The DNA of the CDR3 is TGTGACAGCAGCACCGGGCGCGAAGAGACCCAGTACTTC. Translation: CDSSTGREETQYF.